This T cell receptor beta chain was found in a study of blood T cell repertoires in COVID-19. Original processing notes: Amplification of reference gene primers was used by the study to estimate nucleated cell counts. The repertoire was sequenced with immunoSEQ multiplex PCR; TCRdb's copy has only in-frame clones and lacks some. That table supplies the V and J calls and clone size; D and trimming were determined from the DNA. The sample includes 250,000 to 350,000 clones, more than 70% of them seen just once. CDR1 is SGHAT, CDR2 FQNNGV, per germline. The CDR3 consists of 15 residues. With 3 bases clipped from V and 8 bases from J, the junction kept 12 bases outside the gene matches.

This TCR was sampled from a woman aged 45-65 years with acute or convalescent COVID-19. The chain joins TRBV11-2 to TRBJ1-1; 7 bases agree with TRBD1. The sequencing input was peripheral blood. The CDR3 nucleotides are TGTGCCAGCAGCTTGGGGACAGTCTCCCTGCTCGAAGCTTTCTTT. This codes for CASSLGTVSLLEAFF.